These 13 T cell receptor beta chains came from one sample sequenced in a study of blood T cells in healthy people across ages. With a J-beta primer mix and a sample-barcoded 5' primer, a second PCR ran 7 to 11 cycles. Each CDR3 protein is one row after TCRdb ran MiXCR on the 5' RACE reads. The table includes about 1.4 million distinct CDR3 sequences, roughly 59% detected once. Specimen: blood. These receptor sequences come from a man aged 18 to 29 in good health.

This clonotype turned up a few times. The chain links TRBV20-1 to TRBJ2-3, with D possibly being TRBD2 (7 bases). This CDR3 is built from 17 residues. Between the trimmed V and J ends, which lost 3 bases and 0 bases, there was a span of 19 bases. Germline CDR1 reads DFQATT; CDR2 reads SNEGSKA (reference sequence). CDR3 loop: CSARAGGGAPSTDTQYF. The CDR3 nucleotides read TGCAGTGCTAGGGCCGGAGGGGGGGCCCCCAGCACAGATACGCAGTATTTT.

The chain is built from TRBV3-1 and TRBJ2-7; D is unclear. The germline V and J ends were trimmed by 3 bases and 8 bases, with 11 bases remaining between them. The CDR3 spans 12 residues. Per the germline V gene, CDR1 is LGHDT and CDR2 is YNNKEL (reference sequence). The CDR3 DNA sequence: TGTGCCAGCAGCCATCCAACTTCCCAGCAGTACTTC. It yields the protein CASSHPTSQQYF.

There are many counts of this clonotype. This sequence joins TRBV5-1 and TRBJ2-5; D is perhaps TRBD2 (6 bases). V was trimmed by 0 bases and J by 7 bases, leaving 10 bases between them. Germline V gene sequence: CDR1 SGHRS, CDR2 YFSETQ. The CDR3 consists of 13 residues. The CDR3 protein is CASSLVLGGTQYF. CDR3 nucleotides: TGCGCCAGCAGCTTGGTTCTCGGGGGGACCCAGTACTTC.

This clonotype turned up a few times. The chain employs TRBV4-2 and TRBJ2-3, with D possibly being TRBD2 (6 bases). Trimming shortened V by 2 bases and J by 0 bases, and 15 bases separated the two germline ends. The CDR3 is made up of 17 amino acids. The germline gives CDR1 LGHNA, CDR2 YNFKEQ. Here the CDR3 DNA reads TGTGCCAGCAGCCAAACACCGACTAGTGCTAGCACAGATACGCAGTATTTT. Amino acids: CASSQTPTSASTDTQYF.

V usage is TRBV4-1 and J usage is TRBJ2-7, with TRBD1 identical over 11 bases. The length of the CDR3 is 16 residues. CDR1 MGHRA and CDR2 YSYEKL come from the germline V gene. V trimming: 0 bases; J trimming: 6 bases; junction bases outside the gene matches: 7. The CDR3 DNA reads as TGCGCCAGCAGCCAAGAGGATGGACAGGGGGCTTTCGAGCAGTACTTC. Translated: CASSQEDGQGAFEQYF.

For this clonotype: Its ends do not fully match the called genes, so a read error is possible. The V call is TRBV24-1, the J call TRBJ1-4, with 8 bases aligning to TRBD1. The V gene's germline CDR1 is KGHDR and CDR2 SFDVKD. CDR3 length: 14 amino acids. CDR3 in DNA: TGTGCCTCCAGTGATTCCTGGACAGGGTCAAAACTGTTTTTT. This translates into CASSDSWTGSKLFF.

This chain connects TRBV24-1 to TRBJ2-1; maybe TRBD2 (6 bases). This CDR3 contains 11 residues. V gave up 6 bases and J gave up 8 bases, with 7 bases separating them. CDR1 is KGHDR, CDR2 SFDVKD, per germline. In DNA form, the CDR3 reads TGTGCCACCAGTTGGAGGGATGAGCAGTTCTTC. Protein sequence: CATSWRDEQFF.

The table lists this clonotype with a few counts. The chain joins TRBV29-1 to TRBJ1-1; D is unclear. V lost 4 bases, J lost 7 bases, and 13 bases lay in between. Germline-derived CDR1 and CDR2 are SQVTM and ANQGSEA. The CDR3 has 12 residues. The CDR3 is CSVVRGAVEAFF. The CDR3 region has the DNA TGCAGCGTTGTCCGGGGAGCGGTTGAAGCTTTCTTT. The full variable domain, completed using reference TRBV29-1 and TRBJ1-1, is SAVISQKPSRDICQRGTSLTIQCQVDSQVTMMFWYRQQPGQSLTLIATANQGSEATYESGFVIDKFPISRPNLTFSTLTVSNMSPEDSSIYLCSVVRGAVEAFFGQGTRLTVV.

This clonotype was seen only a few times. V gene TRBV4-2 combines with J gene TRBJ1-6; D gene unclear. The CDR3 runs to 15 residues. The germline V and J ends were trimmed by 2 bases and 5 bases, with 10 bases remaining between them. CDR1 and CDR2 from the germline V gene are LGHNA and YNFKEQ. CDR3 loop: CASSQNGMNNSPLHF. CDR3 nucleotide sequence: TGTGCCAGCAGCCAAAACGGGATGAATAATTCACCCCTCCACTTT.

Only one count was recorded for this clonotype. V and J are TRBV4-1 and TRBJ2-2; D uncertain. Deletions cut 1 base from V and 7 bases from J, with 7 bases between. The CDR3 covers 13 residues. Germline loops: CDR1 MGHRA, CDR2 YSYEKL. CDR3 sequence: CASSQVEGGELFF. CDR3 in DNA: TGCGCCAGCAGCCAAGTGGAAGGCGGGGAGCTGTTTTTT.

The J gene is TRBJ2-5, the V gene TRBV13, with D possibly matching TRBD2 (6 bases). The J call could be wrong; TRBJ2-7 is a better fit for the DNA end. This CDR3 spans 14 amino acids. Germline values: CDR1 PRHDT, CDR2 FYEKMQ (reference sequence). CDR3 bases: TGTGCCAGCAGCGCCCGGACTAACTCTAACGAGCAGTACTTC. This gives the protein CASSARTNSNEQYF.

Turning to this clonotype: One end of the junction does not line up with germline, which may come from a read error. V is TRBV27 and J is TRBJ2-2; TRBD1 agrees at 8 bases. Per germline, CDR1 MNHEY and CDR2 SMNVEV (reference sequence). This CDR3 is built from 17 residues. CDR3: CASSWWAGGPNTRELFF. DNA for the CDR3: TGTGCCAGCAGTTGGTGGGCAGGGGGCCCGAACACCAGGGAGCTGTTTTTT.

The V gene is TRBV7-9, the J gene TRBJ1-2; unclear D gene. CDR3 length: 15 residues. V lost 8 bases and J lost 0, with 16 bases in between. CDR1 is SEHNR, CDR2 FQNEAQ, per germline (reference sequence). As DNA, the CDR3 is TGTGCCAGCGTCAAGGTTTTCACTCCTAACTATGGCTACACCTTC. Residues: CASVKVFTPNYGYTF.